Presented here are 27 T cell receptor beta chains from one specimen sequenced in a study of response to subunit inactivated influenza vaccine. TCRdb itself ran the RT-PCR reads through MiXCR, one entry per CDR3 protein. The data contain fewer than 600,000 distinct CDR3 sequences, 6% to 9% of them singletons. The input for sequencing was PBMCs from blood, taken less than 30 months after vaccination. The receptors here all came from a man aged 50-75 years who received an inactivated influenza vaccine.

This clonotype was picked up a small number of times. The genes are TRBV6-1 and TRBJ2-7; D is unclear. CDR1 is MNHNS, CDR2 SASEGT, per germline. This CDR3 spans 14 amino acids. V lost 6 bases and J 1 base, leaving 13 bases between the germline ends. This chain's CDR3 is CASRPRVWSYEQYF. The CDR3 coding sequence is TGTGCCAGCAGACCTCGGGTGTGGTCCTACGAGCAGTACTTC.

This clonotype has at least ten counts. CDR3 coding DNA: TGTGCCAGCAGTTACGGTCGACGGGGCACTGAAGCTTTCTTT. Protein: CASSYGRRGTEAFF. V and J are TRBV6-2 or TRBV6-3 and TRBJ1-1; D call uncertain. The V end lost 2 bases, the J end lost 4 bases, and 11 bases lay between the germline ends. The CDR3 is 14 amino acids. Germline lookup yields CDR1 MNHEY and CDR2 SVGEGT.

The sample holds many counts of this clonotype. J is TRBJ2-5 and V is TRBV20-1; a possible D gene is TRBD1 (6 bases). Germline values: CDR1 DFQATT, CDR2 SNEGSKA (reference sequence). CDR3 length equals 13 residues. Trimming shortened V by 6 bases and J by 5 bases, and 16 bases separated the two germline ends. CDR3 protein: CSAGGSGTETQYF. Here the CDR3 DNA reads TGCAGTGCAGGGGGATCCGGGACGGAGACCCAGTACTTC.

There are a few counts of this clonotype. The chain couples TRBV20-1 to TRBJ2-5, with D unresolved. Trimming stripped 1 base from V and 7 bases from J, with 10 bases between. This CDR3 region has 12 residues. The V gene's germline CDR1 is DFQATT and CDR2 SNEGSKA (reference sequence). In nucleotides, the CDR3 is TGCAGTGCTAGAGTAAAGGGTTTGACCCAGTACTTC. It translates to CSARVKGLTQYF.

This clonotype has at least ten counts. This chain connects TRBV10-3 to TRBJ2-7; D possibly uses TRBD1 or TRBD2 (5 bases each). V lost 5 bases and J 4 bases, leaving 12 bases between the germline ends. This CDR3 has 13 residues. CDR1 is ENHRY and CDR2 is SYGVKD in the germline V gene. The CDR3 region has the DNA TGTGCCATCAGTCCATCGGGGCAATACGAGCAGTACTTC. This translates into CAISPSGQYEQYF.

This clonotype was counted many times. J is TRBJ2-1 and V is TRBV20-1; no reliable D call. Germline CDR1 DFQATT, CDR2 SNEGSKA (reference sequence). Trimming took off 5 bases at V and 6 bases at J, with 17 bases between the two ends. The CDR3 sequence is 14 residues long. The CDR3 sequence: CSAPRAFLGNEQFF. DNA of the CDR3: TGCAGTGCTCCACGGGCCTTCCTGGGCAATGAGCAGTTCTTC.

This clonotype was counted between two and nine times. This chain links TRBV3-1 with TRBJ2-3, with 9 bases fitting TRBD1. The V and J ends lost 4 bases and 6 bases, in that order; junction bases with no gene match: 11. Germline CDR1 and CDR2: LGHDT and YNNKEL (reference sequence). The CDR3 length is 16 residues. For the CDR3, the DNA is TGTGCCAGCAGCCTAGCCGGGACAGGGAAACGCGATACGCAGTATTTT. Translation gives CASSLAGTGKRDTQYF.

This clonotype was detected a few times. This chain connects TRBV5-5 to TRBJ2-7; D uncertain. The CDR3 runs to 11 residues. Germline values: CDR1 SGHKS, CDR2 YYEKEE (reference sequence). With 4 bases removed from V and 7 bases from J, the gap between germline ends came to 9 bases. The CDR3 spells CASSGMGEQYF. The CDR3 coding sequence is TGTGCCAGCAGCGGAATGGGGGAGCAGTACTTC.

In its sample, this clonotype was seen a few times. CDR3 DNA: TGTGCCAGCAGCGAGACAGGAGCTAGCAATCAGCCCCAGCATTTT. It translates to CASSETGASNQPQHF. V gene TRBV9 combines with J gene TRBJ1-5, with D perhaps TRBD1 (6 bases). The CDR3 is 15 residues long. The germline V gene has CDR1 SGDLS and CDR2 YYNGEE. V lost 3 bases and J 0 bases, leaving 10 bases between the germline ends. The whole variable domain, remainder taken from reference TRBV9 and TRBJ1-5, is DSGVTQTPKHLITATGQRVTLRCSPRSGDLSVYWYQQSLDQGLQFLIQYYNGEERAKGNILERFSAQQFPDLHSELNLSSLELGDSALYFCASSETGASNQPQHFGDGTRLSIL.

The rearrangement joins TRBV29-1 to TRBJ2-7; D remains unclear. V lost 4 bases and J lost 0, with 10 bases in between. The germline CDR1 and CDR2 sequences are SQVTM and ANQGSEA. The CDR3 consists of 13 residues. DNA for the CDR3: TGCAGCGTTGGGTCGATGAACTCCTACGAGCAGTACTTC. Protein product: CSVGSMNSYEQYF.

The V gene is TRBV7-2, the J gene TRBJ2-2, with D perhaps assigned TRBD1 or TRBD2 (6 bases each). The germline gives CDR1 SGHTA, CDR2 FQGNSA. Trimming left V 1 base short and J 5 bases short, with 17 bases between. This CDR3 contains 17 residues. In DNA form, the CDR3 reads TGTGCCAGCAGCTTAGTATTACGGCTAGGGGGGACCGGGGAGCTGTTTTTT. Encoded protein: CASSLVLRLGGTGELFF.

This clonotype was observed a handful of times. The chain links TRBV29-1 to TRBJ2-3; 8 bases map to TRBD1. Germline CDR1 SQVTM, CDR2 ANQGSEA. This CDR3 is built from 16 residues. Written as DNA, the CDR3 is TGCAGTTCGAATCTATTAGGACAGGGTACGGAGGATACGCAGTATTTT. This gives the protein CSSNLLGQGTEDTQYF.

At least ten counts were recorded for this clonotype. The chain is built from TRBV20-1 and TRBJ1-2; 11 positions agree with TRBD1. Trimming at V came to 1 base and at J to 3 bases, leaving 13 bases not matched to a gene. The CDR3 is 18 amino acids. Looked up from germline, CDR1 is DFQATT and CDR2 is SNEGSKA (reference sequence). This CDR3 reads CSARVLQVWTGGDYGYTF. The CDR3, as DNA: TGCAGTGCTAGAGTTTTGCAGGTTTGGACAGGGGGCGACTATGGCTACACCTTC.

This clonotype was observed many times. J is TRBJ2-7 and V is TRBV2; D gene unclear. The CDR3 totals 11 residues. Germline V gives CDR1 SNHLY, CDR2 FYNNEI. Trimming pared 10 bases from V and 2 bases from J, leaving 9 bases between. CDR3 amino acids: CATSIAYEQYF. CDR3 bases: TGTGCCACCTCGATAGCCTACGAGCAGTACTTC. The whole variable domain, filled in from reference TRBV2 and TRBJ2-7, reads EPEVTQTPSHQVTQMGQEVILRCVPISNHLYFYWYRQILGQKVEFLVSFYNNEISEKSEIFDDQFSVERPDGSNFTLKIRSTKLEDSAMYFCATSIAYEQYFGPGTRLTVT.

The table lists this clonotype with a few counts. The chain uses TRBV3-1 and TRBJ1-2; 8 positions agree with TRBD1. The CDR3 loop spans 13 amino acids. From germline, CDR1 is LGHDT and CDR2 YNNKEL (reference sequence). Trimming cost V 1 base and J 7 bases; bases outside gene matches: 2. DNA of the CDR3: TGTGCCAGCAGCCAAGGACAGGGGACTGGCTACACCTTC. This gives the protein CASSQGQGTGYTF.

This clonotype was detected ten times or more. The chain couples TRBV5-1 to TRBJ1-1, with 7 nucleotides matching TRBD1. CDR1 is SGHRS and CDR2 is YFSETQ in the germline V gene. The CDR3 covers 17 residues. Germline trimming cut 3 bases from V and 4 bases from J; bases unmatched to any gene: 15. CDR3 DNA sequence: TGCGCCAGCAGCTCGTGGGGACAGACCAGCGTTGGCACTGAAGCTTTCTTT. Translated, it gives CASSSWGQTSVGTEAFF.

There are many counts of this clonotype. In DNA, the CDR3 is TGCAGTGCTAGAGACAGGCTGAACACTGAAGCTTTCTTT. It encodes CSARDRLNTEAFF. This sequence joins TRBV20-1 and TRBJ1-1; D gene unclear. CDR3 size: 13 residues. Germline CDR1 reads DFQATT; CDR2 reads SNEGSKA (reference sequence). The V and J ends lost 0 bases and 0 bases respectively, with 5 bases between them.

This clonotype was seen at least ten times. The gene calls are TRBV6-1 and TRBJ1-1; TRBD1 matches at 8 bases. Per the germline V gene, CDR1 is MNHNS and CDR2 is SASEGT. CDR3 length: 13 amino acids. Germline trimming cut 7 bases from V and 6 bases from J; bases unmatched to any gene: 7. This chain's CDR3 is CASTRQGRAEAFF. The CDR3 nucleotides read TGTGCCAGCACCCGACAGGGGAGAGCTGAAGCTTTCTTT.

The rearrangement links TRBV7-2 to TRBJ2-7; TRBD2 matches at 7 bases. The junction had 12 bases not matched to a gene; V was cut back by 5 bases and J by 11 bases. Germline CDR1 SGHTA, CDR2 FQGNSA. CDR3 size: 13 residues. The CDR3 DNA reads as TGTGCCAGCAGCCGACCGACTAGCAGTACTAAGTACTTC. It encodes CASSRPTSSTKYF.

A few counts support this clonotype. V usage is TRBV6-5 and J usage is TRBJ1-1; TRBD1 might be the D (5 bases). Per germline, CDR1 MNHEY and CDR2 SVGAGI. Trimming cost V 4 bases and J 1 base, with 10 bases left between them. The CDR3 is 14 amino acids. The CDR3 loop is CASSSSTANTEAFF. As DNA, the CDR3 is TGTGCCAGCAGTTCCTCGACAGCGAACACTGAAGCTTTCTTT.

The chain is built from TRBV7-2 and TRBJ2-2; D may be TRBD1 (6 bases). Germline assignment: CDR1 SGHTA and CDR2 FQGNSA. Trimming left V 6 bases short and J 0 bases short, with 14 bases between. This CDR3 contains 16 residues. DNA for the CDR3: TGTGCCAGCAGGCCAAGGGGGACCACGAACACCGGGGAGCTGTTTTTT. Amino acid sequence: CASRPRGTTNTGELFF. Supplemented by reference TRBV7-2 and TRBJ2-2, the full variable domain reads GAGVSQSPSNKVTEKGKDVELRCDPISGHTALYWYRQSLGQGLEFLIYFQGNSAPDKSGLPSDRFSAERTGGSVSTLTIQRTQQEDSAVYLCASRPRGTTNTGELFFGEGSRLTVL.

The genes are TRBV20-1 and TRBJ2-1; TRBD1 or TRBD2 may be the D gene (5 bases each). The V end was cut by 3 bases, the J end by 4 bases, with 13 bases between. The CDR3 has 14 residues. The germline V gene has CDR1 DFQATT and CDR2 SNEGSKA (reference sequence). CDR3 in DNA: TGCAGTGCTAGGGGACCCAGGGAATACAATGAGCAGTTCTTC. Translation: CSARGPREYNEQFF.

This chain connects TRBV18 to TRBJ2-2; D gene uncertain. Germline V lookup: CDR1 KGHSH, CDR2 LQKENI. With 4 bases removed from V and 4 bases from J, the gap between germline ends came to 16 bases. The CDR3 sequence is 16 residues long. The CDR3 is CASSRFAAGSTGELFF. DNA of the CDR3: TGTGCCAGCTCACGTTTCGCGGCAGGCAGCACCGGGGAGCTGTTTTTT.

The rearrangement uses TRBV20-1 and TRBJ2-7; maybe TRBD1 (5 bases). The length of the CDR3 is 14 residues. In germline, CDR1 is DFQATT, CDR2 SNEGSKA (reference sequence). V shed 6 bases and J shed 2 bases, with 17 bases lying between them. CDR3 residues: CSASPPDRTYEQYF. For the CDR3, the DNA is TGCAGTGCCAGTCCCCCCGACAGAACCTACGAGCAGTACTTC.

The chain is built from TRBV7-9 and TRBJ1-1, with unresolved D. The germline V gene has CDR1 SEHNR and CDR2 FQNEAQ (reference sequence). V lost 5 bases and J lost 3, with 7 bases in between. The CDR3 is 12 amino acids. CDR3 sequence: CASSIKDTEAFF. Written as DNA, the CDR3 is TGTGCCAGCAGCATAAAAGACACTGAAGCTTTCTTT.

The chain is built from TRBV18 and TRBJ2-1; D remains unclear. The CDR3 spans 12 residues. V shed 2 bases and J shed 5 bases, with 4 bases lying between them. The V gene's germline CDR1 is KGHSH and CDR2 LQKENI. This CDR3 reads CASSPVNNEQFF. CDR3 nucleotide sequence: TGTGCCAGCTCACCAGTCAACAATGAGCAGTTCTTC.

This clonotype was recorded many times. The J gene is TRBJ1-2, the V gene TRBV7-9; 9 positions agree with TRBD1. Germline assignment: CDR1 SEHNR and CDR2 FQNEAQ (reference sequence). Trimming took 5 bases from V and 2 from J; bases not matched to a gene: 9. The CDR3 sequence is 16 residues long. Here the CDR3 reads CASSAKTGGANYGYTF. DNA of the CDR3: TGTGCCAGCAGCGCAAAAACAGGGGGCGCGAACTATGGCTACACCTTC.